Shown below are 3 T cell receptor beta chains from a single sample sequenced in a study of STAT5B mutations in CD4+ large granular lymphocyte leukemia (dated 2022 in TCRdb). Libraries were prepared through the immunoSEQ multiplex PCR assay. This immuneACCESS table, as held by TCRdb, lists in-frame sequences with V and J called but not all clones. Of the missing ones, under half trace to an unresolved V gene in checked studies; the others have no known cause. Here the sample has around 30,000 clones; under 80% occur a single time. Approximately 2.2% of the sample is taken by the ten largest. Sample: CD4+ T cells from blood buffy coats. Receptors were obtained from a human donor in good health.

The chain carries TRBV18 and TRBJ1-1; D not certain. Germline values: CDR1 KGHSH, CDR2 LQKENI. Trimming left V 0 bases short and J 11 bases short, with 13 bases between. The CDR3 spans 13 residues. The CDR3 sequence: CASSPPGKVGAFF. DNA for the CDR3: TGTGCCAGCTCACCACCGGGAAAGGTGGGCGCTTTCTTT.

In this sample, this clone turned up a few times. The CDR3 reads CASSPGQQAFF. DNA for the CDR3: TGTGCCAGCAGCCCAGGACAACAAGCTTTCTTT. The chain recombines TRBV5-5 with TRBJ1-1; TRBD1 is a possible D gene (5 bases). Germline V gene data show CDR1 as SGHKS and CDR2 as YYEKEE (reference sequence). The CDR3 runs to 11 residues. V was cut by 4 bases and J by 9 bases, with 10 bases left in between. Variable domain in full (rest from reference TRBV5-5 and TRBJ1-1): DAGVTQSPTHLIKTRGQQVTLRCSPISGHKSVSWYQQVLGQGPQFIFQYYEKEERGRGNFPDRFSARQFPNYSSELNVNALLLGDSALYLCASSPGQQAFFGQGTRLTVV.

The chain carries TRBV6-5 and TRBJ2-5; D gene unclear. This CDR3 contains 12 residues. V was shortened by 4 bases and J by 5 bases, with 8 bases between the two germline ends. Per the germline V gene, CDR1 is MNHEY and CDR2 is SVGAGI. CDR3 nucleotide sequence: TGTGCCAGCAGTTTTGGGATCGAGACCCAGTACTTC. Its protein is CASSFGIETQYF.